This is a list of T cell receptor beta chains from one sample in a study of cytomegalovirus exposure and HLA in healthy donors. This table comes from immunoSEQ multiplex PCR, and its TCRdb copy is limited to in-frame clones, with some not included. The table includes tens of thousands of clones, 84% detected once. The specimen was PBMCs. These receptor sequences come from a woman younger than 35 in good health and CMV-seropositive. Each CDR3 is given with its conserved first and last residue. Fields, in order: V gene, J gene, D gene, clone size, CDR3 DNA, CDR3 protein. The D gene is left open where the match is weak. Some rows have no size entry. The others give once, few or many, or a class for an expanded clone.

TRBV5-4	TRBJ1-6	TRBD1	-	TGTGCCAGCCGGGGGGACAGGGGGAATTCACCCCTCCACTTT	CASRGDRGNSPLHF
TRBV4-2	TRBJ1-2	-	-	TGTGCCAGCAGCCAAGGCGGCGCAGGGAAGGGGGACTATGGCTACACCTTC	CASSQGGAGKGDYGYTF
TRBV19	TRBJ1-6	-	few	TGTGCCAGTCAGTTCGGATCGGCGGCAAATTCACCCCTCCACTTT	CASQFGSAANSPLHF
TRBV28	TRBJ2-5	TRBD2	-	TGTGCCAGCAGAATCTCTACGGGCGGGGGGCTCCAAGAGACCCAGTACTTC	CASRISTGGGLQETQYF
TRBV6-5	TRBJ1-2	TRBD1	-	TGTGCCAGCGGGACAGGGAGGGACTATGGCTACACCTTC	CASGTGRDYGYTF
TRBV28	TRBJ2-1	TRBD1	few	TGTGCCATTTCGGGTTGGGTTCAGGGGGACTCCTACAATGAGCAGTTCTTC	CAISGWVQGDSYNEQFF
TRBV2	TRBJ1-2	-	-	TGTGCCAGCAGTGAAGAAGCCGCGAACTATGGCTACACCTTC	CASSEEAANYGYTF
TRBV6-5	TRBJ2-7	-	once	TGTGCCAGCAGTTACTCTGGGCAGGGCCTCTCCTACGAGCAGTACTTC	CASSYSGQGLSYEQYF
TRBV27	TRBJ1-3	TRBD1	-	TGTGCCAGCAGTCAACAGGGGGGGGGAAACACCATATATTTT	CASSQQGGGNTIYF
TRBV28	TRBJ2-7	-	-	TGTGCCAGCAGTCCCCTAAGCGAGCAGTACTTC	CASSPLSEQYF
TRBV30	TRBJ1-1	TRBD1	-	TGTGCCTGGATGGGCAGGGGGTATATCACTGAAGCTTTCTTT	CAWMGRGYITEAFF
TRBV28	TRBJ2-7	-	-	TGTGCCAGCAGTACCCGGAGGGCCGCTTTGAACTCCTACGAGCAGTACTTC	CASSTRRAALNSYEQYF
TRBV5-1	TRBJ2-2	-	-	TGCGCCAGCAGCTATGGGACTCCCACCGGGGAGCTGTTTTTT	CASSYGTPTGELFF
TRBV21-1	TRBJ2-5	-	-	TGTGCCAGCAGCAACCGGACTAGGGGAATCCAGTACTTC	CASSNRTRGIQYF
TRBV4-1	TRBJ2-5	-	-	TGCGCCAGCAGCCCTAGGACAGGAGGGGAGACCCAGTACTTC	CASSPRTGGETQYF
TRBV2	TRBJ2-7	TRBD1	-	TGTGCCAGCACGGGACAGGCGGACTCCTACGAGCAGTACTTC	CASTGQADSYEQYF
TRBV30	TRBJ1-2	TRBD1	once	TGTGCCTGGAGTGTAGACTCGACAGGGGGGTATGGCTACACCTTC	CAWSVDSTGGYGYTF
TRBV4-1	TRBJ2-3	TRBD2	-	TGCGCCAGCAGCCAAATCCGACTAGCGCGGAGCACAGATACGCAGTATTTT	CASSQIRLARSTDTQYF